This is a list of T cell receptor beta chains from one sample in a study of T-cell reconstitution after alpha-beta-depleted transplantation in children. A single record per CDR3 protein comes from TCRdb applying MiXCR to the PCR reads. The data contain a few hundred thousand distinct CDR3 sequences, around 16% of them singletons. The specimen comprised PBMCs, mostly from graft donor cells, sampled 360 days after TCRalphabeta/CD19-depleted stem cell transplant. The receptors stem from a boy in the first two years of life who had a stem cell transplant for Wiskott-Aldrich syndrome, so the T cells may come from the graft donor. Each CDR3 is given with its conserved first and last residue. The D gene is left open where the match is weak. Not every row has a clone size; where given, it reads once, few, many or a size class.

v_gene: TRBV19
j_gene: TRBJ2-7
d_gene: TRBD1
abundance: few
CDR3aa: CASSAKTGLPSYEQYF
CDR3nt: TGTGCCAGTAGTGCCAAGACAGGGCTCCCCTCCTACGAGCAGTACTTC

v_gene: TRBV4-1
j_gene: TRBJ2-2
d_gene: .
abundance: few
CDR3aa: CASSQDPGPNTGELFF
CDR3nt: TGCGCCAGCAGCCAAGATCCGGGACCGAACACCGGGGAGCTGTTTTTT

v_gene: TRBV7-8
j_gene: TRBJ2-5
d_gene: .
abundance: .
CDR3aa: CASSLEAGLQETQYF
CDR3nt: TGTGCCAGCAGCTTAGAGGCAGGGCTCCAAGAGACCCAGTACTTC

v_gene: TRBV6-1
j_gene: TRBJ1-2
d_gene: TRBD1
abundance: .
CDR3aa: CASGSPWTGVDYGYTF
CDR3nt: TGTGCCAGCGGATCTCCCTGGACAGGGGTCGACTATGGCTACACCTTC

v_gene: TRBV6-1
j_gene: TRBJ2-2
d_gene: .
abundance: few
CDR3aa: CASSPDLTGELFF
CDR3nt: TGTGCCAGCTCCCCGGACCTCACCGGGGAGCTGTTTTTT

v_gene: TRBV5-1
j_gene: TRBJ1-2
d_gene: .
abundance: .
CDR3aa: CASSRQVSYGYTF
CDR3nt: TGCGCCAGCAGCCGACAGGTTTCCTATGGCTACACCTTC

v_gene: TRBV20-1
j_gene: TRBJ2-1
d_gene: TRBD2
abundance: .
CDR3aa: CSARLAGNEQFF
CDR3nt: TGCAGTGCTAGACTAGCGGGTAATGAGCAGTTCTTC

v_gene: TRBV6-1
j_gene: TRBJ1-6
d_gene: .
abundance: .
CDR3aa: CASSELVNSYNSPLHF
CDR3nt: TGTGCCAGCAGTGAACTCGTAAACTCCTATAATTCACCCCTCCACTTT

v_gene: TRBV11-1
j_gene: TRBJ1-4
d_gene: TRBD1
abundance: .
CDR3aa: CASSLNDVGTGVEKLFF
CDR3nt: TGTGCCAGCAGCTTAAATGATGTAGGGACAGGGGTCGAAAAACTGTTTTTT

v_gene: TRBV7-9
j_gene: TRBJ2-7
d_gene: .
abundance: few
CDR3aa: CASSFGSLYEQYF
CDR3nt: TGTGCCAGCAGCTTCGGCAGCCTCTACGAGCAGTACTTC

v_gene: TRBV20-1
j_gene: TRBJ1-4
d_gene: .
abundance: few
CDR3aa: CSARPHLRTKLFF
CDR3nt: TGCAGTGCTAGGCCTCACCTTCGGACCAAACTGTTTTTT

v_gene: TRBV6-5
j_gene: TRBJ2-7
d_gene: TRBD2
abundance: .
CDR3aa: CASSYWAGEGTYEQYF
CDR3nt: TGTGCCAGCAGTTACTGGGCGGGAGAGGGGACCTACGAGCAGTACTTC

v_gene: TRBV29-1
j_gene: TRBJ2-1
d_gene: TRBD2
abundance: few
CDR3aa: CSVIRLAGNEQFF
CDR3nt: TGCAGCGTTATCCGACTAGCGGGGAATGAGCAGTTCTTC

v_gene: TRBV12-3/TRBV12-4
j_gene: TRBJ2-1
d_gene: TRBD1
abundance: .
CDR3aa: CASTGTAYNEQFF
CDR3nt: TGTGCCAGCACCGGGACAGCTTACAATGAGCAGTTCTTC

v_gene: TRBV4-1
j_gene: TRBJ2-5
d_gene: .
abundance: .
CDR3aa: CASSHPHPKETQYF
CDR3nt: TGCGCCAGCAGCCACCCCCACCCGAAAGAGACCCAGTACTTC

v_gene: TRBV5-1
j_gene: TRBJ1-2
d_gene: TRBD1
abundance: few
CDR3aa: CASRRTGGANYGYTF
CDR3nt: TGCGCCAGCAGGAGAACAGGGGGAGCTAACTATGGCTACACCTTC

v_gene: TRBV24-1
j_gene: TRBJ2-2
d_gene: .
abundance: .
CDR3aa: CTTEGRLTGELFF
CDR3nt: TGTACCACCGAGGGACGACTCACCGGGGAGCTGTTTTTT

v_gene: TRBV20-1
j_gene: TRBJ2-2
d_gene: .
abundance: few
CDR3aa: CSATTRARELFF
CDR3nt: TGCAGTGCGACGACAAGGGCCCGGGAGCTGTTTTTT

v_gene: TRBV5-1
j_gene: TRBJ2-2
d_gene: .
abundance: few
CDR3aa: CASLGVLNTGELFF
CDR3nt: TGCGCCAGCCTGGGAGTCCTTAACACCGGGGAGCTGTTTTTT

v_gene: TRBV5-1
j_gene: TRBJ1-4
d_gene: .
abundance: .
CDR3aa: CASSLNPGRNEKLFF
CDR3nt: TGCGCCAGCAGCTTGAATCCGGGTAGAAATGAAAAACTGTTTTTT

v_gene: TRBV11-2
j_gene: TRBJ2-2
d_gene: .
abundance: many
CDR3aa: CASSPFGLLNTGELFF
CDR3nt: TGTGCCAGCAGCCCCTTCGGACTCCTGAACACCGGGGAGCTGTTTTTT

v_gene: TRBV29-1
j_gene: TRBJ2-5
d_gene: .
abundance: once
CDR3aa: CSVDKGGKTQYF
CDR3nt: TGCAGCGTTGATAAGGGGGGGAAGACCCAGTACTTC

v_gene: TRBV7-2
j_gene: TRBJ2-7
d_gene: TRBD2
abundance: .
CDR3aa: CASSSIAGGIYEQYF
CDR3nt: TGTGCCAGCAGCTCCATAGCGGGAGGCATCTACGAGCAGTACTTC

v_gene: TRBV9
j_gene: TRBJ2-2
d_gene: TRBD2
abundance: many
CDR3aa: CASSALAGLGTGELFF
CDR3nt: TGTGCCAGCAGCGCATTAGCGGGATTGGGCACCGGGGAGCTGTTTTTT

v_gene: TRBV11-3
j_gene: TRBJ2-4
d_gene: .
abundance: .
CDR3aa: CASSSLSRVDIQYF
CDR3nt: TGTGCCAGCAGCTCACTTAGTAGGGTAGACATTCAGTACTTC

v_gene: TRBV5-1
j_gene: TRBJ1-4
d_gene: .
abundance: few
CDR3aa: CASSLEQANEKLFF
CDR3nt: TGCGCCAGCAGCTTGGAACAGGCAAATGAAAAACTGTTTTTT

v_gene: TRBV6-1
j_gene: TRBJ2-7
d_gene: .
abundance: .
CDR3aa: CASSERSSSYEQYF
CDR3nt: TGTGCCAGCAGTGAGCGATCAAGCTCCTACGAGCAGTACTTC

v_gene: TRBV7-8
j_gene: TRBJ2-7
d_gene: .
abundance: .
CDR3aa: CASSHTGNTYEQYF
CDR3nt: TGTGCCAGCAGCCACACTGGGAACACTTACGAGCAGTACTTC

v_gene: TRBV4-1
j_gene: TRBJ2-1
d_gene: .
abundance: .
CDR3aa: CASSQEAAGGGYNEQFF
CDR3nt: TGCGCCAGCAGCCAAGAAGCTGCCGGGGGAGGATACAATGAGCAGTTCTTC

v_gene: TRBV20-1
j_gene: TRBJ2-1
d_gene: .
abundance: .
CDR3aa: CSAREGRTYNEQFF
CDR3nt: TGCAGTGCTAGAGAGGGCCGAACCTACAATGAGCAGTTCTTC

v_gene: TRBV5-1
j_gene: TRBJ2-7
d_gene: TRBD2
abundance: .
CDR3aa: CASSWGTSGSYEQYF
CDR3nt: TGCGCCAGCAGCTGGGGGACTAGCGGCTCCTACGAGCAGTACTTC

v_gene: TRBV2
j_gene: TRBJ2-1
d_gene: .
abundance: .
CDR3aa: CASQRRGSSYNEQFF
CDR3nt: TGTGCCAGCCAGCGCCGGGGGAGCTCCTACAATGAGCAGTTCTTC

v_gene: TRBV24-1
j_gene: TRBJ2-7
d_gene: .
abundance: few
CDR3aa: CATTVDSRFYEQYF
CDR3nt: TGTGCCACCACAGTGGACAGCCGATTCTACGAGCAGTACTTC

v_gene: TRBV3-1
j_gene: TRBJ2-7
d_gene: .
abundance: many
CDR3aa: CASSQGGNEQYF
CDR3nt: TGTGCCAGCAGCCAGGGTGGGAACGAGCAGTACTTC

v_gene: TRBV7-8
j_gene: TRBJ2-3
d_gene: .
abundance: few
CDR3aa: CASSPEVDLTQYF
CDR3nt: TGTGCCAGCAGCCCAGAGGTAGACCTTACGCAGTATTTT

v_gene: TRBV25-1
j_gene: TRBJ2-1
d_gene: .
abundance: few
CDR3aa: CASSEFTASYNEQFF
CDR3nt: TGTGCCAGCAGTGAATTCACGGCTTCCTACAATGAGCAGTTCTTC

v_gene: TRBV11-2
j_gene: TRBJ2-7
d_gene: .
abundance: few
CDR3aa: CASSLGGSLRGSYEQYF
CDR3nt: TGTGCCAGCAGCTTAGGGGGTAGTCTAAGAGGCTCCTACGAGCAGTACTTC

v_gene: TRBV7-2
j_gene: TRBJ2-7
d_gene: TRBD2
abundance: few
CDR3aa: CASSRTSGRVYEQYF
CDR3nt: TGTGCCAGCAGCAGGACTAGCGGGAGGGTCTACGAGCAGTACTTC

v_gene: TRBV7-9
j_gene: TRBJ2-5
d_gene: TRBD2
abundance: .
CDR3aa: CASSTLAGGRVRETQYF
CDR3nt: TGTGCCAGCAGCACCCTAGCGGGGGGAAGGGTTCGAGAGACCCAGTACTTC

v_gene: TRBV29-1
j_gene: TRBJ2-3
d_gene: TRBD1
abundance: .
CDR3aa: CSVSGTGNPDTQYF
CDR3nt: TGCAGCGTTTCAGGGACAGGGAATCCAGATACGCAGTATTTT

v_gene: TRBV19
j_gene: TRBJ2-7
d_gene: .
abundance: few
CDR3aa: CASSTPRGSSYEQYF
CDR3nt: TGTGCCAGTAGTACCCCAAGGGGGTCCTCCTACGAGCAGTACTTC

v_gene: TRBV7-9
j_gene: TRBJ2-1
d_gene: .
abundance: few
CDR3aa: CASSLGVGRVQEQFF
CDR3nt: TGTGCCAGCAGCTTAGGGGTTGGCCGGGTTCAGGAGCAGTTCTTC

v_gene: TRBV7-9
j_gene: TRBJ2-1
d_gene: TRBD2
abundance: .
CDR3aa: CASSLGLTSGGHNEQFF
CDR3nt: TGTGCCAGCAGCTTAGGCTTGACTAGCGGGGGCCACAATGAGCAGTTCTTC

v_gene: TRBV12-3/TRBV12-4
j_gene: TRBJ2-7
d_gene: TRBD2
abundance: many
CDR3aa: CASSFRLAGEGEQYF
CDR3nt: TGTGCCAGCAGTTTCCGACTAGCGGGAGAGGGAGAGCAGTACTTC

v_gene: TRBV5-1
j_gene: TRBJ2-1
d_gene: .
abundance: few
CDR3aa: CASRSRSWQANEQFF
CDR3nt: TGCGCCAGCAGATCACGTTCTTGGCAGGCAAATGAGCAGTTCTTC

v_gene: TRBV10-3
j_gene: TRBJ2-7
d_gene: .
abundance: few
CDR3aa: CAISPGVPSSYEQYF
CDR3nt: TGTGCCATCAGTCCGGGGGTTCCTAGCTCCTACGAGCAGTACTTC

v_gene: TRBV12-3/TRBV12-4
j_gene: TRBJ2-1
d_gene: .
abundance: .
CDR3aa: CPTQRNREVYNEQFF
CDR3nt: TGCCCAACCCAAAGGAACAGGGAGGTTTACAATGAGCAGTTCTTC

v_gene: TRBV18
j_gene: TRBJ2-6
d_gene: TRBD1
abundance: .
CDR3aa: CASSGQGAGANVLTF
CDR3nt: TGTGCCAGCTCAGGACAGGGGGCCGGGGCCAACGTCCTGACTTTC

v_gene: TRBV4-3
j_gene: TRBJ2-5
d_gene: TRBD2
abundance: many
CDR3aa: CASSRLAEETQYF
CDR3nt: TGCGCCAGCAGCCGACTAGCGGAAGAGACCCAGTACTTC

v_gene: TRBV5-1
j_gene: TRBJ2-4
d_gene: TRBD1
abundance: .
CDR3aa: CASSSTGTGRIQYF
CDR3nt: TGCGCCAGCAGCTCGACCGGGACAGGACGGATTCAGTACTTC

v_gene: TRBV29-1
j_gene: TRBJ2-5
d_gene: TRBD1
abundance: .
CDR3aa: CSVGDRNQETQYF
CDR3nt: TGCAGCGTTGGGGACAGGAACCAAGAGACCCAGTACTTC

v_gene: TRBV2
j_gene: TRBJ1-4
d_gene: .
abundance: many
CDR3aa: CASIPGRGGKLFF
CDR3nt: TGTGCCAGCATCCCCGGCCGGGGAGGAAAACTGTTTTTT